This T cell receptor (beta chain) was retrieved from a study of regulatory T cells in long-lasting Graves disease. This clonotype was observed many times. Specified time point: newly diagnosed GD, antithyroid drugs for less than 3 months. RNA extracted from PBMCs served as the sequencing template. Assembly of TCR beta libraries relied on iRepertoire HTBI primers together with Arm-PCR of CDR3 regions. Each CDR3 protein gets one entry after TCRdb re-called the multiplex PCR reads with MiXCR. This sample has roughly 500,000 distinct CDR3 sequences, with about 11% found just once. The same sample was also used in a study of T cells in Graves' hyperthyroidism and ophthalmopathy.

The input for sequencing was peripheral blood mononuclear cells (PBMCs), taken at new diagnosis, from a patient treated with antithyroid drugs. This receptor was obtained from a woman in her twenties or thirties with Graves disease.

The CDR3 loop reads CASSLTMLAGTTGELFF. DNA of the CDR3: TGTGCCAGCAGTTTGACAATGCTAGCAGGAACTACCGGGGAGCTGTTTTTT. The genes are TRBV11-1 and TRBJ2-2, with a weak D call TRBD2 (5 bases). The CDR3 consists of 17 residues. Trimming shortened V by 6 bases and J by 5 bases, and 22 bases separated the two germline ends. Germline CDR1 and CDR2: SGHAT and FQDESV (reference sequence).